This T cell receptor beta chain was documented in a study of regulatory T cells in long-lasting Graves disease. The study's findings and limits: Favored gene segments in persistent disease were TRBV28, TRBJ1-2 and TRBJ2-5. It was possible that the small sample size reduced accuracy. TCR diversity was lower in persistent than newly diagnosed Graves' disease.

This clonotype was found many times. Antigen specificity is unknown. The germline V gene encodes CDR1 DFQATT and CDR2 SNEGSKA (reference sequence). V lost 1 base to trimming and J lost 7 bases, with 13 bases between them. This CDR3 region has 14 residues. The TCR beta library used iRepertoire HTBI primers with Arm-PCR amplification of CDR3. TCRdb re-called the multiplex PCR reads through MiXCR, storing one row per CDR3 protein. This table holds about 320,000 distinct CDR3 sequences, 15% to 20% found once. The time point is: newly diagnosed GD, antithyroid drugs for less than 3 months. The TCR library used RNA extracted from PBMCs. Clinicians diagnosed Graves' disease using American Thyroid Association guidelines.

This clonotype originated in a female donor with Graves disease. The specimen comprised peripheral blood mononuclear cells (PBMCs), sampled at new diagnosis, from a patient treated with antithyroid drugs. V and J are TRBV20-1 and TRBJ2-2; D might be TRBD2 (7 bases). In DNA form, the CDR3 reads TGCAGTGCTAGAGCGGGGGGCTCTGTCGGGGAGCTGTTTTTT. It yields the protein CSARAGGSVGELFF.